The clone carrying this TCR beta chain was seen ten or more times. The time point is: newly diagnosed GD, antithyroid drugs for less than 3 months. From RNA extracted from PBMCs, the TCR library was made. The record originates from a study of regulatory T cells in long-lasting Graves disease. The CDR3 runs to 14 residues. The germline V and J ends were trimmed by 0 bases and 0 bases, with 3 bases remaining between them. Germline V CDR1 and CDR2: MNHEY, SVGAGI. The TCR beta library used iRepertoire HTBI primers with Arm-PCR amplification of CDR3. TCRdb reprocessed the multiplex PCR reads via MiXCR and lists one record per CDR3 protein. The data contain about 530,000 distinct CDR3 sequences, approximately 16% of them singletons. The sample also formed part of further work on T cells in Graves' hyperthyroidism and ophthalmopathy. That investigation notes: If no ophthalmopathy progression occurred within 18 months, Graves' hyperthyroidism was stable. Any patient presenting with uncontrolled infection, other autoimmune disease, pregnancy or lactation was left out. Prediction of ophthalmopathy progression came a median around 7.1 months pre-onset.

The receptor was isolated from a middle-aged woman with Graves disease. The starting material was peripheral blood mononuclear cells (PBMCs), obtained at new diagnosis, from a patient treated with antithyroid drugs. The V and J genes are TRBV6-5 and TRBJ2-1; D gene ambiguous. CDR3 amino acids: CASSYSSSYNEQFF. The CDR3 DNA reads TGTGCCAGCAGTTACTCTAGCTCCTACAATGAGCAGTTCTTC.